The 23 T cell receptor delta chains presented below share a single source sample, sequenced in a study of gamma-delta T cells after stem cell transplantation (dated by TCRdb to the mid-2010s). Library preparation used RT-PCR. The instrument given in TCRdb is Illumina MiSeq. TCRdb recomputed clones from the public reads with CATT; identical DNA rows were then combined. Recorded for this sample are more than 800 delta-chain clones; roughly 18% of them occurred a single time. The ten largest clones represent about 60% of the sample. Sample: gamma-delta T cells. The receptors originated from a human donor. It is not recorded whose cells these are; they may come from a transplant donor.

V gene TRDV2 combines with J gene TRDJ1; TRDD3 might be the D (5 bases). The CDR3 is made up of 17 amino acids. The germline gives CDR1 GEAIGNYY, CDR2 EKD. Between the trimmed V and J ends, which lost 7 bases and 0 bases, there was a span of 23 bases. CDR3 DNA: TGTGCCTGCGAATCCTTAATTACTGGAGTTCACACCGATAAACTCATCTTT. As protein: CACESLITGVHTDKLIF.

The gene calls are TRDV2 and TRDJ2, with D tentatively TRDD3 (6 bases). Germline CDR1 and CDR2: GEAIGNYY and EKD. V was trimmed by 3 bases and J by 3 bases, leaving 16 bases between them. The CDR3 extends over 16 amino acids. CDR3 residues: CACDAVGGTVTAQLFF. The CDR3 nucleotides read TGTGCCTGTGACGCGGTCGGGGGAACGGTGACAGCACAACTCTTCTTT.

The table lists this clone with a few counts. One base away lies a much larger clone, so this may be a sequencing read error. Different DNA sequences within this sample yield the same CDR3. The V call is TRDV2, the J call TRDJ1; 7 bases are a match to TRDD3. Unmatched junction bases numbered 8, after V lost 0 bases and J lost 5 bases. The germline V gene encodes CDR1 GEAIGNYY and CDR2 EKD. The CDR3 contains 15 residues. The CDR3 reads CACDTVLGKGDKLIF. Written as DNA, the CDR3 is TGTGCCTGTGACACCGTACTGGGGAAGGGGGATAAACTCATCTTT.

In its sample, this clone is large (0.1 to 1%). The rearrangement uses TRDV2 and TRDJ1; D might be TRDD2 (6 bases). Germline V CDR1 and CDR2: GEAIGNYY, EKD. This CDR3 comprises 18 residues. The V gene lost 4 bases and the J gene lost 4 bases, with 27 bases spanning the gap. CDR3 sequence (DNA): TGTGCCTGTGATCCGGTTAGCCTTCCCCGAGGGCTGGACGATAAACTCATCTTT. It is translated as CACDPVSLPRGLDDKLIF.

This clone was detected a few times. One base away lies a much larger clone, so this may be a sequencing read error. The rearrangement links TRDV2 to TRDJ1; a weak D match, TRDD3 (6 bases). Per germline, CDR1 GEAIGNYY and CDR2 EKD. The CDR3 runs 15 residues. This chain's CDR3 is CASDTLGTWSDKLIF. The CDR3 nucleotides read TGTGCCAGTGACACCCTGGGGACGTGGAGCGATAAACTCATCTTT.

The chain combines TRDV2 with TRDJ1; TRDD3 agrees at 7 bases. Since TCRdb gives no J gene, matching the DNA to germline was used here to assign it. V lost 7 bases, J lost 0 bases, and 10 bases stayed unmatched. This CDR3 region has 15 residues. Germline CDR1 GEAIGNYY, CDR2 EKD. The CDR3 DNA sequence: TGTGCCTGCGCGGCCCTGGGGGGGAACACCGATAAACTCATCTTT. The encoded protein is CACAALGGNTDKLIF.

In DNA form, the CDR3 reads TGTGCCTGTGACAGGGTTGGATCGGGGGACCGCGATAAACTCATCTTT. It encodes CACDRVGSGDRDKLIF. The chain is built from TRDV2 and TRDJ1, with a weak D call TRDD3 (6 bases). TCRdb offers no J gene call, so here the DNA was matched to germline to obtain one. The CDR3 consists of 16 residues. CDR1 and CDR2 (germline): GEAIGNYY, EKD. The ends were cut back, 2 bases at V and 4 bases at J, with 19 bases in the middle.

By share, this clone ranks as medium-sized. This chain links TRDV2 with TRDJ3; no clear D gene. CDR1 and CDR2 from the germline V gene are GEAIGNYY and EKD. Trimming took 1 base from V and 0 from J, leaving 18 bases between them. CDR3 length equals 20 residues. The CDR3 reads CACDTLESTEVSWDTRQMFF. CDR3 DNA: TGTGCCTGTGACACGCTGGAGTCTACGGAAGTCTCCTGGGACACCCGACAGATGTTTTTC.

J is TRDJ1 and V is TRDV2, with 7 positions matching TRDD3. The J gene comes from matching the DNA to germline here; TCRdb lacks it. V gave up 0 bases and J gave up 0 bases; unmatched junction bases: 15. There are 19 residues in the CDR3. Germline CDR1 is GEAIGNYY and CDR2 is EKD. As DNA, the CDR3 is TGTGCCTGTGACACCGTTCACCCACTGGGGAGCGGGTACACCGATAAACTCATCTTT. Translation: CACDTVHPLGSGYTDKLIF.

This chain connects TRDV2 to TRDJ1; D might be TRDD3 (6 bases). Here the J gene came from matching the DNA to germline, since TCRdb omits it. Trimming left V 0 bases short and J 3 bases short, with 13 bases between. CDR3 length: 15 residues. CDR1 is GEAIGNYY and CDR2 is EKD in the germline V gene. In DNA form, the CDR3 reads TGTGCCTGTGACACCGGGAGCAGATACGCCGATAAACTCATCTTT. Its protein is CACDTGSRYADKLIF.

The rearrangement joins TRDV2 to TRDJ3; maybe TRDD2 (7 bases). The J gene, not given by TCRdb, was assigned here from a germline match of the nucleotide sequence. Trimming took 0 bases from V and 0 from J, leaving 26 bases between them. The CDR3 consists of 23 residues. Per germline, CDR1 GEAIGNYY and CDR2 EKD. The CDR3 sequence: CACDTVFPTSGDQGSWDTRQMFF. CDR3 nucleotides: TGTGCCTGTGACACCGTATTTCCTACGTCTGGGGATCAGGGCTCCTGGGACACCCGACAGATGTTTTTC.

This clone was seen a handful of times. As DNA, the CDR3 is TGTGCCTGTGACAGTACTGGGGAGCGAAACGATAAACTCATCTTT. This translates into CACDSTGERNDKLIF. The rearrangement joins TRDV2 to TRDJ1; 7 positions agree with TRDD3. Germline loops: CDR1 GEAIGNYY, CDR2 EKD. The V and J ends lost 2 bases and 4 bases, in that order; junction bases with no gene match: 9. The CDR3 is made up of 15 amino acids.

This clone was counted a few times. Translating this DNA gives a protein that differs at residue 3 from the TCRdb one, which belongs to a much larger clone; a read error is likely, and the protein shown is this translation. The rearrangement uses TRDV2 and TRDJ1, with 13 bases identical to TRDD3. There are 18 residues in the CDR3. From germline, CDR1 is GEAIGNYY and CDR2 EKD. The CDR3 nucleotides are TGTGCCCGTGACACCCTAAAATTACTGGGGGATACGACCGATAAACTCATCTTT. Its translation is CARDTLKLLGDTTDKLIF.

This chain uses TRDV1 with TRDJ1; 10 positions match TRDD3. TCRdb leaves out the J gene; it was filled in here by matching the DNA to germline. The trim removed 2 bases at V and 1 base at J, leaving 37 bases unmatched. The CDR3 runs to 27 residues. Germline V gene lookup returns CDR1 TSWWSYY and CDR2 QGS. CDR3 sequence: CALGEVSNPKTWGIEGDARSVTDKLIF. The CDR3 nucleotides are TGTGCTCTTGGGGAAGTTAGTAATCCCAAAACCTGGGGGATAGAGGGGGATGCCCGTTCGGTCACCGATAAACTCATCTTT.

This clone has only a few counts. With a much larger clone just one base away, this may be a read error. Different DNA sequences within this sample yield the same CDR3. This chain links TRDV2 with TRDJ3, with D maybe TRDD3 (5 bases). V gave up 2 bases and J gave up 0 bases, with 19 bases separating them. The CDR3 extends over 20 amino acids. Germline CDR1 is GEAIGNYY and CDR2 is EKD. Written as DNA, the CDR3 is TGTGCCTGTGACAAAACAGAGGGGACTTTAAGCTCCTGGGACACCCGACAGATGTTTTTC. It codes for CACDKTEGTLSSWDTRQMFF.

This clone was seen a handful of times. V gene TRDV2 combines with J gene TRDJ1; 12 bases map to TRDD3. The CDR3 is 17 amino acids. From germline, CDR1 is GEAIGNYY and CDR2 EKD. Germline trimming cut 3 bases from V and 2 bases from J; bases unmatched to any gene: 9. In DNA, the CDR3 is TGTGCCTGTGACCGCCTGGGGGATACGCGGACGACCGATAAACTCATCTTT. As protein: CACDRLGDTRTTDKLIF.

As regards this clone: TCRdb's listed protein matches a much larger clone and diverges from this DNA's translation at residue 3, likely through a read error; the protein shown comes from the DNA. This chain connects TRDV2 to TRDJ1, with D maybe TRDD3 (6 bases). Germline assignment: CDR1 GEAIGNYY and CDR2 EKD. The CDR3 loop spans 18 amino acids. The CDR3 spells CARDTVGGPPYGTDKLIF. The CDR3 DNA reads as TGTGCCCGTGACACCGTTGGGGGTCCCCCCTATGGGACCGATAAACTCATCTTT.

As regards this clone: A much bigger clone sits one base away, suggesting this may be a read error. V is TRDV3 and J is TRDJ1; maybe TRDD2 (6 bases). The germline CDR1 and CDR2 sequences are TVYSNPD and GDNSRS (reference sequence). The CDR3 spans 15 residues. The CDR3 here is CAFSLLPLYTDKPIF. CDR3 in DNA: TGTGCCTTTTCACTCCTTCCGCTGTACACCGATAAACCCATCTTT.

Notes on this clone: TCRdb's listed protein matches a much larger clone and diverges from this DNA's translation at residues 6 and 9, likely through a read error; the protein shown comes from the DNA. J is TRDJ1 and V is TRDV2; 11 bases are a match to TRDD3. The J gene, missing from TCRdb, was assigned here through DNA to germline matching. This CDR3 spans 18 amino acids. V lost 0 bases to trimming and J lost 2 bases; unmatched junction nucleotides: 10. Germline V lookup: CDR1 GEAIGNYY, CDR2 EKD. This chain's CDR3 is CACDTIKLMGDTTDKLIF. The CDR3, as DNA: TGTGCCTGTGACACCATAAAATTAATGGGGGATACGACCGATAAACTCATCTTT.

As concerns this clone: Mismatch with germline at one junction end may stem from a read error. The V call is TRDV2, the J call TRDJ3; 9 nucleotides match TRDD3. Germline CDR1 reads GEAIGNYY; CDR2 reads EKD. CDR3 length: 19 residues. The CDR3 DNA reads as TGTGCCTGTGACAACCTTACTGGGGGACGCTCCTTGGACACCCGACAGATGTTTTTC. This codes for CACDNLTGGRSLDTRQMFF.

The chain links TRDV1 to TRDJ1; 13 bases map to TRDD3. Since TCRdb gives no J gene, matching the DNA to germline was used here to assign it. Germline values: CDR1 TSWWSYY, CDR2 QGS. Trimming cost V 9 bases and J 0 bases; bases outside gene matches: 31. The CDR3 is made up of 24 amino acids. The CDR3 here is CALGGPPLLFTEYWGIRYTDKLIF. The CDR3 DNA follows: TGTGCTCTCGGAGGCCCCCCCCTACTCTTTACCGAGTACTGGGGGATACGATACACCGATAAACTCATCTTT.

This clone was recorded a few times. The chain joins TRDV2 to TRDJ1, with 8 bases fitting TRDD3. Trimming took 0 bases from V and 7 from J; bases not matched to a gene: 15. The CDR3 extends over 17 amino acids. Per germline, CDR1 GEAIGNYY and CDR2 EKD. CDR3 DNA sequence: TGTGCCTGTGACACCGTCCGATCTGGGGGACTTCTTGGTAAACTCATCTTT. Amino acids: CACDTVRSGGLLGKLIF.

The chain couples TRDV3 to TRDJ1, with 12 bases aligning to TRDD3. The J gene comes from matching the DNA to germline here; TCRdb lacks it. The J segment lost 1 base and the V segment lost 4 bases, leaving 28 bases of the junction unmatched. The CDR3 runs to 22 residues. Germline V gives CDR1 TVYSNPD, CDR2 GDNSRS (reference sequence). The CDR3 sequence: CASPSRPFVLGDTPELTDKLIF. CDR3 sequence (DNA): TGTGCCTCTCCTTCCCGGCCCTTCGTACTGGGGGATACCCCTGAACTCACCGATAAACTCATCTTT.